Following are 23 T cell receptor beta chains from one sample sequenced in a study of blood T cell repertoires in COVID-19. Sequenced by immunoSEQ multiplex PCR; TCRdb stores in-frame clones only, minus some. Among approximately 220,000 clones, 84% were seen once, and the ten largest hold 4.5% to 6%. The sequencing sample was made of peripheral blood. These receptors were taken from an older woman who had recovered from COVID-19.

This clone was recorded only once. The chain couples TRBV7-9 to TRBJ1-1; no definite D call. Trimming shortened V by 6 bases and J by 6 bases, and 14 bases separated the two germline ends. CDR1 SEHNR and CDR2 FQNEAQ come from the germline V gene (reference sequence). This CDR3 contains 13 residues. CDR3 coding DNA: TGTGCCAGCAGGGGCCCTTCACTCCCTGAAGCTTTCTTT. It codes for CASRGPSLPEAFF.

The chain couples TRBV6-5 to TRBJ1-1; 7 bases fit TRBD1. Germline CDR1 is MNHEY and CDR2 is SVGAGI. CDR3 length: 12 amino acids. The V segment lost 10 bases and the J segment 4 bases; nucleotides outside the gene matches: 6. The CDR3: CATRGGATEAFF. Here the CDR3 DNA reads TGTGCCACCAGGGGGGGGGCCACTGAAGCTTTCTTT.

This clone has only a few counts. The genes are TRBV16 and TRBJ1-5; 9 bases fit TRBD1. This CDR3 comprises 15 residues. With V trimmed by 4 bases and J by 0 bases, 1 base remained unmatched. Germline lookup yields CDR1 KGHSY and CDR2 FQNENV. Written as DNA, the CDR3 is TGTGCCAGCAGCCGGACAGGGGATAGCAATCAGCCCCAGCATTTT. It yields the protein CASSRTGDSNQPQHF.

The chain couples TRBV10-1 to TRBJ2-2; D perhaps matches TRBD2 (5 bases). V was clipped by 3 bases and J by 3 bases, with 14 bases between them. This CDR3 is 16 amino acids long. Germline values: CDR1 WNHNN, CDR2 SYGVQD (reference sequence). The CDR3 here is CASSDMPRRDTGELFF. CDR3 nucleotides: TGCGCCAGCAGTGATATGCCGAGGCGGGACACCGGGGAGCTGTTTTTT.

The table lists this clone with a count of one. The chain combines TRBV7-3 with TRBJ2-2; no firm D call. The V and J ends lost 5 bases and 6 bases respectively, with 7 bases between them. There are 12 residues in the CDR3. Germline V gene data show CDR1 as SGHTA and CDR2 as FQGTGA. The CDR3, as DNA: TGTGCCAGCAGCCAGCAGGCCGGGGAGCTGTTTTTT. It yields the protein CASSQQAGELFF.

The genes are TRBV4-1 and TRBJ2-3, with 9 bases matching TRBD2. V lost 4 bases and J lost 4; bases outside the gene matches: 12. Germline V lookup: CDR1 MGHRA, CDR2 YSYEKL. The CDR3 contains 17 residues. CDR3 bases: TGCGCCAGCAGCCCCCCGTTCTGGCGGGGGGGAGCAGATACGCAGTATTTT. Translated, it gives CASSPPFWRGGADTQYF.

This chain uses TRBV18 with TRBJ1-3; D unclear. The CDR3 covers 15 residues. V lost 0 bases and J 2 bases, leaving 8 bases between the germline ends. Per the germline V gene, CDR1 is KGHSH and CDR2 is LQKENI. CDR3 region: CASSPPSPTGNTIYF. In DNA form, the CDR3 reads TGTGCCAGCTCACCACCTAGCCCCACTGGAAACACCATATATTTT.

Only a few counts were recorded for this clone. Distinct nucleotide sequences in the sample also encode this CDR3. CDR3 sequence: CASSEDRARTEAFF. CDR3 nucleotide sequence: TGTGCCAGCAGTGAAGACAGGGCGAGGACTGAAGCTTTCTTT. The chain is built from TRBV6-1 and TRBJ1-1, with a weak D call TRBD1 (6 bases). The CDR3 sequence is 14 residues long. The V gene's germline CDR1 is MNHNS and CDR2 SASEGT. The V and J ends lost 1 base and 5 bases respectively, with 11 bases between them.

The CDR3 loop reads CASSYSRGNEQFF. Here the CDR3 DNA reads TGTGCCAGCAGTTACTCTAGGGGCAATGAGCAGTTCTTC. The chain couples TRBV6-2 or TRBV6-3 to TRBJ2-1; TRBD1 might be the D (5 bases). CDR3 length: 13 amino acids. Germline V lookup: CDR1 MNHEY, CDR2 SVGEGT. V was pared by 0 bases and J by 6 bases, with 6 bases between.

A note on this clone: The junction departs from the called germline gene at one end, perhaps through a read error. The rearrangement links TRBV13 to TRBJ2-1; 8 positions match TRBD2. CDR1 and CDR2 from the germline V gene are PRHDT and FYEKMQ (reference sequence). The CDR3 runs 15 residues. Written as DNA, the CDR3 is TGTGCCAGCAGGTTAGCGGGGAGCTCCTACAATGAGCAGTTCTTC. Translation: CASRLAGSSYNEQFF.

The J gene is TRBJ1-5, the V gene TRBV6-1; D uncertain. CDR1 and CDR2 from the germline V gene are MNHNS and SASEGT. V lost 0 bases and J lost 3, with 9 bases in between. The CDR3 totals 15 residues. CDR3 protein: CASSEALEFNQPQHF. CDR3 DNA sequence: TGTGCCAGCAGTGAAGCGCTAGAGTTCAATCAGCCCCAGCATTTT.

The V gene is TRBV2, the J gene TRBJ1-3; D is unresolved. The CDR3 is 15 residues long. V lost 4 bases and J lost 0, with 10 bases in between. In germline, CDR1 is SNHLY, CDR2 FYNNEI. CDR3 in DNA: TGTGCCAGCAGTGCATCCCGGAGCTCTGGAAACACCATATATTTT. Protein product: CASSASRSSGNTIYF.

The chain combines TRBV5-1 with TRBJ2-7; TRBD2 aligns across 9 bases. CDR1 and CDR2 (germline): SGHRS, YFSETQ. This CDR3 region has 15 residues. Germline trimming cut 4 bases from V and 4 bases from J; bases unmatched to any gene: 9. CDR3 sequence: CASSLGLASRYEQYF. CDR3 in DNA: TGCGCCAGCAGCCTGGGACTAGCCTCCAGGTACGAGCAGTACTTC.

The chain links TRBV9 to TRBJ2-6; D is possibly TRBD1 (7 bases). CDR3 length: 16 amino acids. V lost 4 bases to trimming and J lost 1 base, with 12 bases between them. Germline V lookup: CDR1 SGDLS, CDR2 YYNGEE. In DNA, the CDR3 is TGTGCCAGCAGCTCACAGGGGACTTCTGGGGCCAACGTCCTGACTTTC. Translated, it gives CASSSQGTSGANVLTF. The whole variable domain, filled in from reference TRBV9 and TRBJ2-6, reads DSGVTQTPKHLITATGQRVTLRCSPRSGDLSVYWYQQSLDQGLQFLIQYYNGEERAKGNILERFSAQQFPDLHSELNLSSLELGDSALYFCASSSQGTSGANVLTFGAGSRLTVL.

CDR3 loop: CASKGEGGASLGGYTF. CDR3 bases: TGTGCCAGCAAAGGGGAGGGGGGCGCGTCCCTAGGTGGCTACACCTTC. The chain links TRBV2 to TRBJ1-2; maybe TRBD1 (6 bases). Germline V gene data show CDR1 as SNHLY and CDR2 as FYNNEI. V lost 7 bases and J 7 bases, leaving 25 bases between the germline ends. This CDR3 contains 16 residues.

In this sample, this clone turned up a few times. Other DNA sequences in this specimen translate into the identical CDR3. The J gene is TRBJ1-1, the V gene TRBV10-1; D not certain. Germline V gives CDR1 WNHNN, CDR2 SYGVQD (reference sequence). The germline V and J ends were trimmed by 2 bases and 1 base, with 5 bases remaining between them. The CDR3 is 13 residues long. CDR3: CASSEAGNTEAFF. The CDR3 bases are TGCGCCAGCAGTGAGGCAGGGAACACTGAAGCTTTCTTT.

This clone was recorded once. The chain couples TRBV7-2 to TRBJ2-5, with no clear D. V shed 5 bases and J shed 5 bases, with 9 bases lying between them. The germline CDR1 and CDR2 sequences are SGHTA and FQGNSA. The CDR3 has 12 residues. The CDR3 sequence is CASSPSRETQYF. CDR3 nucleotides: TGTGCCAGCAGCCCCTCGAGGGAGACCCAGTACTTC.

In this sample, this clone turned up once. The V gene is TRBV4-3, the J gene TRBJ2-5, with TRBD2 matching 12 bases. The length of the CDR3 is 17 residues. The germline V gene encodes CDR1 LGHNA and CDR2 YSLEER. J lost 4 bases, V lost 0 bases, and 6 bases had no gene match. The CDR3 bases are TGCGCCAGCAGCCAAGATTATACTAGCGGGGGGCCAGAGACCCAGTACTTC. This translates into CASSQDYTSGGPETQYF.

V usage is TRBV5-1 and J usage is TRBJ2-7, with 7 bases identical to TRBD1. The CDR3 consists of 15 residues. Per the germline V gene, CDR1 is SGHRS and CDR2 is YFSETQ. J gave up 3 bases and V 3 bases, and 9 bases lay outside the gene matches. The CDR3: CASSYRPGQIYEQYF. The CDR3 DNA is TGCGCCAGCAGCTACCGTCCGGGACAGATCTACGAGCAGTACTTC. The full variable domain, rest sourced from reference TRBV5-1 and TRBJ2-7, is KAGVTQTPRYLIKTRGQQVTLSCSPISGHRSVSWYQQTPGQGLQFLFEYFSETQRNKGNFPGRFSGRQFSNSRSEMNVSTLELGDSALYLCASSYRPGQIYEQYFGPGTRLTVT.

The chain uses TRBV18 and TRBJ1-6; unclear D gene. CDR3 length: 12 amino acids. The V gene's germline CDR1 is KGHSH and CDR2 LQKENI. Trimming shortened V by 4 bases and J by 7 bases, and 5 bases separated the two germline ends. The DNA of the CDR3 is TGTGCCAGCTCACTTGGCAATTCACCCCTCCACTTT. The encoded protein is CASSLGNSPLHF.

The chain has TRBV7-2 and TRBJ1-6; a possible D gene is TRBD1 (5 bases). V lost 1 base, J lost 10 bases, and 14 bases lay in between. The CDR3 contains 15 residues. Germline values: CDR1 SGHTA, CDR2 FQGNSA. The CDR3 coding sequence is TGTGCCAGCAGCTTAGTCGGCAGGGTCGGATCACCCCTCCACTTT. Translated, it gives CASSLVGRVGSPLHF.

The chain links TRBV5-1 to TRBJ1-1; D not resolved. The ends were cut back, 0 bases at V and 1 base at J, with 7 bases in the middle. There are 14 residues in the CDR3. Germline lookup yields CDR1 SGHRS and CDR2 YFSETQ. CDR3 in amino acids: CASSLVSRNTEAFF. The CDR3 DNA reads TGCGCCAGCAGCTTGGTGTCCCGGAACACTGAAGCTTTCTTT. Looking up the rest from reference TRBV5-1 and TRBJ1-1 gives the full variable domain: KAGVTQTPRYLIKTRGQQVTLSCSPISGHRSVSWYQQTPGQGLQFLFEYFSETQRNKGNFPGRFSGRQFSNSRSEMNVSTLELGDSALYLCASSLVSRNTEAFFGQGTRLTVV.

J is TRBJ2-5 and V is TRBV3-1 (or the pseudogene TRBV3-2), with 13 bases lining up with TRBD2. V lost 8 bases and J lost 4; bases outside the gene matches: 7. Germline V lookup: CDR1 LGHDT, CDR2 YNNKEL (reference sequence). The length of the CDR3 is 15 residues. The CDR3 DNA reads as TGTGCCAGCGCTGGACTAGCGGGGGCAGGAGAGACCCAGTACTTC. As protein: CASAGLAGAGETQYF.